There are a few counts of the clone carrying this TCR beta chain. Its matching antigen is unknown. The data belong to a study of response to subunit inactivated influenza vaccine. Study-level points and caveats: Only a handful of new T cells, the authors suggested, are recruited with each seasonal influenza vaccination.

The germline gives CDR1 SGHRS, CDR2 YFSETQ. V lost 3 bases, J lost 6 bases, and 9 bases lay in between. The CDR3 is 12 residues long. From the RT-PCR reads, TCRdb called clonotypes with MiXCR, one entry per CDR3 protein. There are some 500,000 distinct CDR3 sequences in the sample; approximately 15% occur only once, and 2.5% to 3.5% lies in the top ten. The chain recombines TRBV5-1 with TRBJ1-1; no reliable D call. This TCR derives from a man aged 50 to 75 who received an inactivated influenza vaccine. Sequencing used CD4+ T cells sorted from PBMCs, obtained 23 months after vaccination. The CDR3 nucleotides read TGCGCCAGCAGCTCCGACGGCCCTGAAGCTTTCTTT. Amino acids: CASSSDGPEAFF.